The 25 T cell receptor beta chains below were found in one sample sequenced in a study of blood T cell repertoires in COVID-19. Libraries were prepared by immunoSEQ multiplex PCR; TCRdb keeps only in-frame clonotypes and omits some of them. The sample lists 75,000 or so clones, around 90% occurring once. Material: peripheral blood. These receptors all come from a man aged 65 to 79 with acute or convalescent COVID-19.

The rearrangement links TRBV6-4 to TRBJ2-3; D gene unclear. With 2 bases removed from V and 0 bases from J, the gap between germline ends came to 9 bases. The length of the CDR3 is 15 residues. Germline lookup yields CDR1 MRHNA and CDR2 SNTAGT. CDR3 sequence: CASSDEEASTDTQYF. DNA for the CDR3: TGTGCCAGCAGTGACGAAGAAGCTAGCACAGATACGCAGTATTTT.

The chain links TRBV28 to TRBJ2-7; the match to TRBD2 covers 8 bases. V shed 7 bases and J 4 bases; nucleotides not matched to a gene: 6. Germline CDR1 MDHEN, CDR2 SYDVKM. This CDR3 contains 13 residues. CDR3 sequence: CASIPSGSYEQYF. The CDR3 DNA is TGTGCCAGCATCCCGAGCGGGAGTTACGAGCAGTACTTC.

This clone appeared a single time. Mismatch with germline at one junction end may stem from a read error. The chain uses TRBV18 and TRBJ2-7; the match to TRBD1 covers 11 bases. CDR3 length: 15 amino acids. Germline V gene sequence: CDR1 KGHSH, CDR2 LQKENI. The CDR3 DNA sequence: TGTGCCAGCTCACCACCCCCGAGGACAGGGGGCTCTCTTCTTTTC. Protein: CASSPPPRTGGSLLF.

V and J are TRBV6-5 and TRBJ2-5; D not resolved. V gave up 0 bases and J gave up 5 bases, with 16 bases separating them. CDR1 MNHEY and CDR2 SVGAGI come from the germline V gene. The CDR3 runs 16 residues. CDR3 residues: CASSYSRGLRSETQYF. CDR3 DNA sequence: TGTGCCAGCAGTTACTCGAGAGGCCTGCGTTCGGAGACCCAGTACTTC.

This clone was observed once. The chain couples TRBV6-5 to TRBJ1-1; no clear D. Germline V gene data show CDR1 as MNHEY and CDR2 as SVGAGI. The V end was cut by 6 bases, the J end by 4 bases, with 12 bases between. The CDR3 sequence is 13 residues long. The CDR3 reads CASRPPGATEAFF. The CDR3 region has the DNA TGTGCCAGCAGGCCTCCGGGTGCCACTGAAGCTTTCTTT.

J is TRBJ2-1 and V is TRBV6-4; 9 bases are a match to TRBD2. J lost 8 bases, V lost 3 bases, and 8 bases had no gene match. The CDR3 totals 15 residues. Per the germline V gene, CDR1 is MRHNA and CDR2 is SNTAGT. CDR3 bases: TGTGCCAGCAGTGAAAACGCGGGGGGGCGCGATGAGCAGTTCTTC. This encodes CASSENAGGRDEQFF.

V and J are TRBV5-4 and TRBJ1-2, with no clear D. V was cut by 1 base and J by 1 base, with 14 bases left in between. Germline CDR1 SGHNT, CDR2 YYREEE (reference sequence). There are 16 residues in the CDR3. The CDR3 region has the DNA TGTGCCAGCAGCTTGTGGCAGTGGGAGATTAACTATGGCTACACCTTC. It specifies CASSLWQWEINYGYTF.

This clone has a single count. The chain employs TRBV12-5 and TRBJ2-1, with 9 bases that match TRBD2. The ends lost 2 bases at V and 7 bases at J; junction bases unmatched: 9. The CDR3 runs to 16 residues. In germline, CDR1 is LGHNT, CDR2 FRNRAP. The CDR3 reads CASGLTAGGPWNEQFF. CDR3 in DNA: TGTGCTAGTGGTTTGACGGCGGGGGGGCCTTGGAATGAGCAGTTCTTC. Using reference TRBV12-5 and TRBJ2-1 for the parts outside the CDR3, the full variable domain is DARVTQTPRHKVTEMGQEVTMRCQPILGHNTVFWYRQTMMQGLELLAYFRNRAPLDDSGMPKDRFSAEMPDATLATLKIQPSEPRDSAVYFCASGLTAGGPWNEQFFGPGTRLTVL.

A single count supports this clone. V is TRBV5-6 and J is TRBJ1-2; TRBD1 aligns across 8 bases. The CDR3 has 15 amino acids. V shed 4 bases and J 7 bases; nucleotides not matched to a gene: 12. Germline loops: CDR1 SGHDT, CDR2 YYEEEE. The CDR3 DNA is TGTGCCAGCAGCCGCCGCTGGACAGGGTCGGGTGGCTACACCTTC. Translated: CASSRRWTGSGGYTF.

This chain uses TRBV3-1 (or the pseudogene TRBV3-2) with TRBJ1-2; D uncertain. Trimming left V 1 base short and J 4 bases short, with 10 bases between. Germline CDR1 and CDR2: LGHDT and YNNKEL (reference sequence). This CDR3 is 14 amino acids long. As DNA, the CDR3 is TGTGCCAGCAGCCAAGGTCACCTACCCTATGGCTACACCTTC. This sequence encodes CASSQGHLPYGYTF.

The chain carries TRBV9 and TRBJ2-1, with D perhaps TRBD2 (5 bases). The CDR3 extends over 17 amino acids. The germline V gene encodes CDR1 SGDLS and CDR2 YYNGEE. V shed 3 bases and J shed 6 bases, with 22 bases lying between them. CDR3 in amino acids: CASSGTPLLSRGNEQFF. CDR3 in DNA: TGTGCCAGCAGCGGAACACCCCTCCTAAGTCGGGGCAATGAGCAGTTCTTC.

V is TRBV28 and J is TRBJ2-7, with a weak D call TRBD2 (5 bases). The CDR3 covers 14 residues. Germline V gene lookup returns CDR1 MDHEN and CDR2 SYDVKM. V was shortened by 4 bases and J by 2 bases, with 12 bases between the two germline ends. CDR3 DNA: TGTGCCAGCAGTTCCCCCGGGATAACCTACGAGCAGTACTTC. Residues: CASSSPGITYEQYF. Combining the CDR3 with reference TRBV28 and TRBJ2-7 gives the whole variable domain DVKVTQSSRYLVKRTGEKVFLECVQDMDHENMFWYRQDPGLGLRLIYFSYDVKMKEKGDIPEGYSVSREKKERFSLILESASTNQTSMYLCASSSPGITYEQYFGPGTRLTVT.

The CDR3 region has the DNA TGTGCCAGCAGCCAAGAGGGGCGGACTAGCCTCGCCAATGAGCAGTTCTTC. This gives the protein CASSQEGRTSLANEQFF. The chain uses TRBV3-1 (or the pseudogene TRBV3-2) and TRBJ2-1, with TRBD2 matching over 8 bases. This CDR3 has 17 amino acids. The J segment lost 6 bases and the V segment lost 0 bases, leaving 10 bases of the junction unmatched. CDR1 LGHDT and CDR2 YNNKEL come from the germline V gene (reference sequence).

The chain joins TRBV18 to TRBJ1-1; 10 bases match TRBD1. The CDR3 runs to 15 residues. Germline lookup yields CDR1 KGHSH and CDR2 LQKENI. J was trimmed by 6 bases and V by 3 bases; bases with no gene match: 7. CDR3 sequence reads: CASSPRQGASSEAFF. The DNA for the CDR3 is TGTGCCAGCTCACCTAGACAGGGGGCTTCTTCTGAAGCTTTCTTT.

The chain recombines TRBV23-1 with TRBJ1-5; D is unclear. TRBV23-1 is an ORF; its function is uncertain. There are 17 residues in the CDR3. Trimming cost V 1 base and J 3 bases, with 16 bases left between them. In DNA form, the CDR3 reads TGCGCCAGCAGTCAATTCCTCCCTTGCGGGCCCAATCAGCCCCAGCATTTT. Translated: CASSQFLPCGPNQPQHF.

This chain uses TRBV9 with TRBJ2-7; TRBD1 matches at 7 bases. After removal of 0 bases from V and 3 bases from J, the junction contained 6 bases not matched to a gene. Germline lookup yields CDR1 SGDLS and CDR2 YYNGEE. CDR3 length equals 15 residues. The CDR3 DNA sequence: TGTGCCAGCAGCGTAGGAGGGACAGAAGGCTACGAGCAGTACTTC. Its protein is CASSVGGTEGYEQYF.

This clone was found once. J is TRBJ1-2 and V is TRBV25-1, with 7 bases lining up with TRBD1. Trimming took 3 bases from V and 4 from J; bases not matched to a gene: 5. Germline V gene lookup returns CDR1 MGHDK and CDR2 SYGVNS. This CDR3 is built from 14 residues. The CDR3 loop is CASSDSDRPYGYTF. In nucleotides, the CDR3 is TGTGCCAGCAGTGATTCGGACAGGCCCTATGGCTACACCTTC.

The gene calls are TRBV3-1 (or the pseudogene TRBV3-2) and TRBJ1-1; D perhaps matches TRBD1 (6 bases). Germline values: CDR1 LGHDT, CDR2 YNNKEL (reference sequence). The CDR3 contains 14 residues. V lost 1 base, J lost 5 bases, and 11 bases lay in between. The CDR3, as DNA: TGTGCCAGCAGCCAAGTCAGGGGCTGGACTGAAGCTTTCTTT. Encoded protein: CASSQVRGWTEAFF.

The V gene is TRBV30, the J gene TRBJ1-5; D remains unclear. V was shortened by 3 bases and J by 2 bases, with 17 bases between the two germline ends. Germline lookup yields CDR1 GTSNPN and CDR2 SVGIG (reference sequence). This CDR3 spans 16 amino acids. The CDR3 is CAWSPQIRVGNQPQHF. CDR3 DNA: TGTGCCTGGAGCCCTCAAATCCGGGTGGGCAATCAGCCCCAGCATTTT.

As regards this clone: Other DNA sequences in the sample encode the same CDR3. This rearrangement joins TRBV5-1 to TRBJ1-1; unclear D gene. This CDR3 is 12 amino acids long. V was cut by 7 bases and J by 1 base, with 8 bases left in between. CDR1 is SGHRS and CDR2 is YFSETQ in the germline V gene. The CDR3 here is CASGRENTEAFF. DNA of the CDR3: TGCGCCAGCGGACGGGAGAACACTGAAGCTTTCTTT.

The chain carries TRBV3-1 (or the pseudogene TRBV3-2) and TRBJ1-4; D call uncertain. V lost 2 bases to trimming and J lost 14 bases, with 18 bases between them. The CDR3 is made up of 14 amino acids. CDR1 and CDR2 (germline): LGHDT, YNNKEL (reference sequence). CDR3 loop: CASSQMGGETALFF. CDR3 DNA sequence: TGTGCCAGCAGCCAAATGGGAGGAGAGACGGCCCTGTTTTTT.

The chain joins TRBV3-1 (or the pseudogene TRBV3-2) to TRBJ1-2; D is unresolved. Trimming took 1 base from V and 3 from J, leaving 9 bases between them. Germline V gives CDR1 LGHDT, CDR2 YNNKEL (reference sequence). The CDR3 is made up of 14 amino acids. The CDR3 bases are TGTGCCAGCAGCCAAGGTAGGACTCACTATGGCTACACCTTC. The encoded protein is CASSQGRTHYGYTF.

The chain joins TRBV11-2 to TRBJ1-2; no reliable D call. CDR3 size: 13 residues. Per germline, CDR1 SGHAT and CDR2 FQNNGV. Trimming took off 5 bases at V and 5 bases at J, with 12 bases between the two ends. CDR3: CASSTIRWYGYTF. The CDR3, as DNA: TGTGCCAGCAGCACTATCCGGTGGTATGGCTACACCTTC.

This chain's CDR3 is CASRLGGAFNYEQYF. The CDR3 DNA is TGTGCCAGCAGGCTAGGGGGCGCGTTCAACTACGAGCAGTACTTC. This sequence joins TRBV2 and TRBJ2-7; 7 bases match TRBD1. Germline trimming cut 6 bases from V and 3 bases from J; bases unmatched to any gene: 11. The CDR3 is 15 amino acids. Germline V gene sequence: CDR1 SNHLY, CDR2 FYNNEI. Using reference TRBV2 and TRBJ2-7 for the parts outside the CDR3, the full variable domain is EPEVTQTPSHQVTQMGQEVILRCVPISNHLYFYWYRQILGQKVEFLVSFYNNEISEKSEIFDDQFSVERPDGSNFTLKIRSTKLEDSAMYFCASRLGGAFNYEQYFGPGTRLTVT.

As to this clone: Additional DNA sequences in this sample encode the identical CDR3. The chain has TRBV18 and TRBJ1-1; tentative D call: TRBD1 (6 bases). V dropped 6 bases and J dropped 1 base, with 9 bases sitting between them. Germline V gene lookup returns CDR1 KGHSH and CDR2 LQKENI. CDR3 length: 13 amino acids. CDR3 nucleotides: TGTGCCAGCTCCCAGGGACAGAACACTGAAGCTTTCTTT. It is translated as CASSQGQNTEAFF.